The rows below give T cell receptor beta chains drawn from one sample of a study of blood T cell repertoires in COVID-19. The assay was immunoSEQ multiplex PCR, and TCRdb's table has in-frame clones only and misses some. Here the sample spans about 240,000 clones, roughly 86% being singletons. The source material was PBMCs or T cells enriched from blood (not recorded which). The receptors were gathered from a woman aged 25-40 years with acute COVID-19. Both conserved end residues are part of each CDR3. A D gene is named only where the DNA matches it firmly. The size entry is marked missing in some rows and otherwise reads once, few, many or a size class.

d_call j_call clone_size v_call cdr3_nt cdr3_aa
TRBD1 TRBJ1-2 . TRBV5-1 TGCGCCAGCAGCTTACCGGGACAGGAGAATGGCTACACCTTC CASSLPGQENGYTF
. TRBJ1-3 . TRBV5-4 TGTGCCAGCAGCTTGGCAGGGGACGGAAACACCATATATTTT CASSLAGDGNTIYF
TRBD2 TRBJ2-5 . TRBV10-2 TGCGCCAGCAGGGATACTAGCGGGGGCCCCCAAGAGACCCAGTACTTC CASRDTSGGPQETQYF
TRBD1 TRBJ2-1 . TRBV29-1 TGCAGCGTTCCCACCGGGACAGACTACAATGAGCAGTTCTTC CSVPTGTDYNEQFF
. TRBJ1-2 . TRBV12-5 TGTGCTAGTGGACCCGACAGGACACCTGGCTATGGCTACACCTTC CASGPDRTPGYGYTF
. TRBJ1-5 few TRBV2 TGTGCCAGCAGTGTCGACATAGGCAATCAGCCCCAGCATTTT CASSVDIGNQPQHF
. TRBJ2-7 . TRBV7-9 TGTGCCAGCAGCCCAACAGAAACAGGTATCGAGCAGTACTTC CASSPTETGIEQYF
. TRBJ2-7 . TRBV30 TGTGCCTGGAGTCGACAGGTCCCCTACGAGCAGTACTTC CAWSRQVPYEQYF
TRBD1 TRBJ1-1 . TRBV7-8 TGTGCCAGCAGCTTAAGGACAGGGAGCATGAACACTGAAGCTTTCTTT CASSLRTGSMNTEAFF
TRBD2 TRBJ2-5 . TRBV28 TGTGCCCGCAGTCCCCGGGGTAGCGGGGGGTGGGAGACCCAGTACTTC CARSPRGSGGWETQYF
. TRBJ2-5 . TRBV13 TGTGCCAGCAGCTTTAGCGGAGAAGAGACCCAGTACTTC CASSFSGEETQYF
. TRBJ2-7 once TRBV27 TGTGCCAGCATGGGCCGAGGGCAGGGGCGCTCCTACGAGCAGTACTTC CASMGRGQGRSYEQYF
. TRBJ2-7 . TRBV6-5 TGTGCCAGCACCCTATCCCAGGGAAGCTCCTACGAGCAGTACTTC CASTLSQGSSYEQYF
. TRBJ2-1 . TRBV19 TGTGCCAGTAGTATCATGGAGGCCGGCTCCTACAATGAGCAGTTCTTC CASSIMEAGSYNEQFF
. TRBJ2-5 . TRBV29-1 TGCAGCGTCCAAAAGGGGATCCGGGAGACCCAGTACTTC CSVQKGIRETQYF
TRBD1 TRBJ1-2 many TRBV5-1 TGCGCCAGCAGCGGCCTCGCGCAGGGGGTATATGGCTACACCTTC CASSGLAQGVYGYTF
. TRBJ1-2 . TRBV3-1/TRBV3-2 TGTGCCAGCAGCCAAGAGGCCAGGGGTTCTCATGGCTACACCTTC CASSQEARGSHGYTF
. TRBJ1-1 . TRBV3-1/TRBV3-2 TGTGCCAGCAGCCGGGGGGGCGCCGGCACTGAAGCTTTCTTT CASSRGGAGTEAFF
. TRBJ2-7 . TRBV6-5 TGTGCCAGCAGTTACTCAGGGGAATCCTACGAGCAGTACTTC CASSYSGESYEQYF
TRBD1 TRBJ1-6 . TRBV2 TGTGCCAGCAGTGACCCGACAGGGGTTAATTCACCCCTCCACTTT CASSDPTGVNSPLHF
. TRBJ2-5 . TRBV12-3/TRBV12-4 TGTGCCAGCAGTTTGGCGCGGAAAGAGACCCAGTACTTC CASSLARKETQYF
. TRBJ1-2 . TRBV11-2 TGTGCCAGCAGCTTAGACAGGGGAACGAAGGGCTACACCTTC CASSLDRGTKGYTF